This T cell receptor (beta chain) was recovered during a study of OX40 agonist ivuxolimab in advanced cancers. Study-wide background: Dose-escalation patients' cancers were hepatocellular carcinoma, melanoma, renal cell or head and neck cancer. Those enrolled were 82.7% male, with a mean age of 60 years and ages from about 20 to 85.

Measured with immunoSEQ multiplex PCR; TCRdb has only the in-frame clones, and not every one. The data show about 73,000 clones, around 84% seen once. Trimming cost V 5 bases and J 5 bases, with 13 bases left between them. The CDR3 length is 13 residues. The germline V gene has CDR1 SEHNR and CDR2 FQNEAQ (reference sequence). The source is an adult with an advanced solid tumor such as melanoma, head and neck, liver or kidney cancer. Material: CD4+ or CD8+ T cells sorted from blood, obtained in a trial of the OX40 agonist ivuxolimab. This sequence joins TRBV7-9 and TRBJ2-7; D remains unclear. CDR3 amino acids: CASSPPPGHEQYF. CDR3 in DNA: TGTGCCAGCAGCCCCCCGCCCGGACACGAGCAGTACTTC. Variable domain in full (rest from reference TRBV7-9 and TRBJ2-7): DTGVSQNPRHKITKRGQNVTFRCDPISEHNRLYWYRQTLGQGPEFLTYFQNEAQLEKSRLLSDRFSAERPKGSFSTLEIQRTEQGDSAMYLCASSPPPGHEQYFGPGTRLTVT.